The TCR beta chain under discussion was sequenced for a study of radiation and T cells in renal cell carcinoma (dated by TCRdb to 2020 to 2022). A note on the overall study: TCR beta sequencing covered some 55 samples in total, comprising some 25 tumors and some 27 peripheral blood samples. Across all 50 or so samples, 4,016,671 unique CDR3 nucleotide sequences, encoding 2.5 million to 3 million unique CDR3 amino acid sequences, were identified. Study-level results and caveats: A greater number of dominant CDR3 motifs was detected in irradiated tumors than in control tumors, and a larger share of the repertoire was occupied by these motifs in irradiated tumors than in control tumors. Compared with controls, irradiated tumors had higher TCR clonality, as the top 100 clonotypes made up an average of about 50% of the repertoire, versus about 40% in nephrectomy-only tumors. Intratumoral heterogeneity went uncaptured because the only tumor material available was small regions of roughly 1 g. Effects of radiation dose or scheduling on the TCR repertoire could not be addressed with the single-armed trial design.

Details on this clone: No antigen is known for it. Qualities for individual bases were not recorded, and no much larger clone is one base off.

The time point tag for this specimen amounts to: tumor resected at nephrectomy. The treatment or condition label, read with the paper, signifies: treatment-naive control, cytoreductive nephrectomy. For controls, tumors were taken from treatment-naive renal cell carcinoma patients who had cytoreductive nephrectomy with no radiation beforehand. Every patient had renal cell carcinoma of clear cell pathology. The control tumors sequenced for TCR were resected between the early 2010s and the mid-2010s from more than 9 males and a few females whose median age was approximately 50 years (range about 40 to 90). Tumor processing involved mechanical dissociation, digestion with collagenase/hyaluronidase at 37 degrees C, handling in gentleMACS C tubes, and storage in liquid nitrogen. Genomic DNA for TCR sequencing was prepared using the QIAamp DNA Blood Mini Kit (Qiagen). The analyses included only samples that passed all quality control checks.

V is cut by 4 bases and J by 5 bases, and the space between the germline ends is 14 bases. Based on the germline V gene, the CDR1 and CDR2 sequences are SNHLY and FYNNEI. Measured from the cysteine to the phenylalanine, the CDR3 is 14 residues long. The DNA shown is the 42-base CDR3, in frame from base 1. Following the manufacturer's recommendations, the immunoSEQ kit was used to generate TCR beta libraries from genomic DNA. To prepare the libraries, a first multiplex PCR with proprietary primers was run, followed by a second PCR that added unique barcodes, and a bead cleanup was done after each round. Each sample batch included a kit-provided positive control reaction and a negative control reaction. The final libraries were assessed on an Agilent 4200 TapeStation D1000 ScreenTape, pooled by volume, and quantified by qPCR. Sequencing ran on an Illumina NextSeq500 with a MidOutput 150-cycle cartridge, using 156 Read1 and 15 Index1 cycles with kit custom primers. The pooled library was loaded at roughly 0.92 pM with an approximately 21% PhiX control spike-in. The paper's data handling went like this. Vendor-processed data were analyzed in R, with a clonotype defined as all T cells sharing the same CDR3 nucleotide sequence. In the clone abundance analyses, frequencies in each sample were normalized to that sample's 10,000 most abundant clones. Before analysis, public T cell clones were removed, and these numbered fewer than six per sample on average. Dominant motifs were analyzed with ImmunoMap using the PAM10 matrix, a gap penalty of 30, and a homology threshold of 0.3, and motifs with a cumulative frequency of at least 0.01 were considered dominant. Imported from immuneACCESS, the table was reduced by TCRdb to in-frame sequences with V and J called. These copies leave out some clones; in studies compared against another copy, an unresolved V gene accounts for under half, and the cause of the remainder is not known. That table supplies the V and J calls and clone size; D and trimming were determined from the DNA. The sample yields fewer than 25,000 clones; nearly 55% were counted once. About a fifth of the sample rests with the top ten.

The sample here was tumor tissue, taken from a patient whose treatment was nephrectomy without radiotherapy. The receptor chain draws on TRBV2 and TRBJ2-5; the D region possibly corresponds to TRBD2 (7 bases align). The receptor comes from a human donor with renal cell carcinoma. The CDR3 reads CASSVSGGRETQYF. The DNA sequence is given as TGTGCCAGCAGTGTCTCGGGGGGCCGGGAGACCCAGTACTTC.